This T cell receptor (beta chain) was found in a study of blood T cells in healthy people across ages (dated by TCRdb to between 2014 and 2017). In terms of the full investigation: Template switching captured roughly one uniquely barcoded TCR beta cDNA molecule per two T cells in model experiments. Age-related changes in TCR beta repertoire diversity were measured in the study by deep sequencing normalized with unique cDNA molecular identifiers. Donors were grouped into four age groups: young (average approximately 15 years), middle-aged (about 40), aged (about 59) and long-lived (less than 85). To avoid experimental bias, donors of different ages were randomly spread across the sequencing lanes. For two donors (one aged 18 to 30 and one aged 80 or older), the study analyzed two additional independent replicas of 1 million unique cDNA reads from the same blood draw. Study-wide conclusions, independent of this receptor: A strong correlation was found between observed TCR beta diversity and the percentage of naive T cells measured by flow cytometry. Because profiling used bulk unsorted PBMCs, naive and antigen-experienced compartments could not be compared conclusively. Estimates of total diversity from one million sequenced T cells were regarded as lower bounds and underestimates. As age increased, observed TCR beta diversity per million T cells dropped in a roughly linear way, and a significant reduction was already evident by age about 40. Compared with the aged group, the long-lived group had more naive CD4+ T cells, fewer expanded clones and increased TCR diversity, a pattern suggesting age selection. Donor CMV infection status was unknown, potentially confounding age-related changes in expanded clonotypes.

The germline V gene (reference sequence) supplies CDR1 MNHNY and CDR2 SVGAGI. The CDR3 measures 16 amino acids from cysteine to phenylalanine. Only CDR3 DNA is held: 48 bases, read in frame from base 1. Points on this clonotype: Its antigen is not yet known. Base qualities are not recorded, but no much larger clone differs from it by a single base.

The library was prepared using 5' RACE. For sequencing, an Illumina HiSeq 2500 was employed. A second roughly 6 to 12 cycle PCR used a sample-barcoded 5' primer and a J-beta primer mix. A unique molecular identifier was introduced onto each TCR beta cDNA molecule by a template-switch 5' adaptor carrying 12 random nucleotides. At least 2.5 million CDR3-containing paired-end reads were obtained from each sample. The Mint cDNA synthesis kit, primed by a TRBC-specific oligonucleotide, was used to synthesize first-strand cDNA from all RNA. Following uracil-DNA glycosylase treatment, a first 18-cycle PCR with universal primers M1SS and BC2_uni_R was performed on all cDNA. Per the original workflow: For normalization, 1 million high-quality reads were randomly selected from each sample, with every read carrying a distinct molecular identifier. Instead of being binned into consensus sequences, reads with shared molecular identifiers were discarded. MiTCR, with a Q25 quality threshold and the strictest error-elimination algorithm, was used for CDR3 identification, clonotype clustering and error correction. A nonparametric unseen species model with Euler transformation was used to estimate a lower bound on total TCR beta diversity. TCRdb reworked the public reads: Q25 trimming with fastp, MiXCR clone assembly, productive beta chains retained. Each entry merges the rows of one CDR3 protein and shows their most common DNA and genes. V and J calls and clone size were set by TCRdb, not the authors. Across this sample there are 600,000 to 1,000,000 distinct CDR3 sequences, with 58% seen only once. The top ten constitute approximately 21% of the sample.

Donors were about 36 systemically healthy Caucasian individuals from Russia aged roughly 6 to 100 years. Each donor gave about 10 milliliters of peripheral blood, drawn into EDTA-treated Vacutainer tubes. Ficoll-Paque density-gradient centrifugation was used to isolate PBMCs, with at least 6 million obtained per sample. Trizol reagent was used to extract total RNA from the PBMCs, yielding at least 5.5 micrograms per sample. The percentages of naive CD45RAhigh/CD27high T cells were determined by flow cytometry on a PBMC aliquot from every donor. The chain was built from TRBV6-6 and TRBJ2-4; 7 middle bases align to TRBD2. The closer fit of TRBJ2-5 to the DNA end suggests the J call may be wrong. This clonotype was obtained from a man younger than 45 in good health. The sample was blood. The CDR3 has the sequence CASSQRAGALGETQYF. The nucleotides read TGTGCCAGCAGCCAAAGGGCGGGAGCACTGGGAGAGACCCAGTACTTC.